This TCR beta chain stems from a study of cytomegalovirus exposure and HLA in healthy donors. Study information: Some 85 million unique TCRs from HLA-typed donors were held in an early data release.

Whole-study results and caveats: In a later analysis, TCR beta V- and J-gene trimming showed a link to a missense DCLRE1C variant.

Trimming removed 1 base at V and 2 bases at J, with 10 bases between. The CDR3 consists of 15 residues. Germline V gives CDR1 SGHDN, CDR2 FVKESK. In regard to this clone: The antigen is undetermined.

Both 60 Vbeta primers and 13 Jbeta primers went into the PCR. Sequenced by immunoSEQ multiplex PCR; TCRdb stores in-frame clones only, minus some. The sample includes some 220,000 clones, around nine tenths of them seen just once. The sequence derives from a woman younger than 30 in good health and CMV-seronegative. Input material: PBMCs. The chain joins TRBV14 to TRBJ2-3; D may be TRBD1 (6 bases). The CDR3 reads CASSQVTGFTDTQYF. The CDR3, as DNA: TGTGCCAGCAGCCAAGTTACAGGGTTCACAGATACGCAGTATTTT.